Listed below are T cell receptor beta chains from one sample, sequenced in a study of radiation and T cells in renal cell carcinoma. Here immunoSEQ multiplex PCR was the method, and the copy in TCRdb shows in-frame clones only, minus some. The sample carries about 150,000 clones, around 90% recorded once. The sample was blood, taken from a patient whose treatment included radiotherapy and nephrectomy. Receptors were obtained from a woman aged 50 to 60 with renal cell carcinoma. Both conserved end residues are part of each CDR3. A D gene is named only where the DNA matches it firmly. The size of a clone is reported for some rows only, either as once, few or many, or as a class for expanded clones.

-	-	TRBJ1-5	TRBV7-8	TGTGCCAGCAGCTTAGTGTGGGGGGGCAATCAGCCCCAGCATTTT	CASSLVWGGNQPQHF
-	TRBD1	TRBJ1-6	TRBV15	TGTGCCACCAGCAGTAGACAGGGGGCCGTCTCAGCCCTCCACTTT	CATSSRQGAVSALHF
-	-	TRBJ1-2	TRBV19	TGTGCCAGTAGTATAGCGTCCGGGGGCGACTATGGCTACACCTTC	CASSIASGGDYGYTF
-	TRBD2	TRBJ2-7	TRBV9	TGTGCCAGCAGCGTAGCGGCGGGGGGCGACGAGCAGTACTTC	CASSVAAGGDEQYF
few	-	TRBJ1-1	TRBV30	TGTGCCTGGAGTGTGGCTGCGACGACTTTCTTT	CAWSVAATTFF
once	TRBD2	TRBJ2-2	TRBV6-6	TGTGCCAGCAGGACTAGCGGGGGGCTGATCGGGGAGCTGTTTTTT	CASRTSGGLIGELFF
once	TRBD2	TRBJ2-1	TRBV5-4	TGTGCCAGCAGGGGGGGGACTTCTCATAGTGAGCAGTTCTTC	CASRGGTSHSEQFF
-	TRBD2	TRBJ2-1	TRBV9	TGTGCCAGCAGCGTAGCTACGTGGGGGAGCGGGGGTCAGAATGAGCAGTTCTTC	CASSVATWGSGGQNEQFF
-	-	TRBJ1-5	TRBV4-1	TGCGCCAGCAGCCAATCTTCGGGCCCCAATCAGCCCCAGCATTTT	CASSQSSGPNQPQHF
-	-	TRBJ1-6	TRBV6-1	TGTGCCAGCACTTATACGGGATTGTATAATTCACCCCTCCACTTT	CASTYTGLYNSPLHF
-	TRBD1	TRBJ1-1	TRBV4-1	TGCGCCAGCAGCCAAGTGGGACAGCTAAACACTGAAGCTTTCTTT	CASSQVGQLNTEAFF
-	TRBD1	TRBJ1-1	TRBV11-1	TGTGCCAGCAGCGGACAGGGGAACACTGAAGCTTTCTTT	CASSGQGNTEAFF
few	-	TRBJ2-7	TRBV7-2	TGTGCCAGCAGCTTTATCCCTACGTCCTACGAGCAGTACTTC	CASSFIPTSYEQYF
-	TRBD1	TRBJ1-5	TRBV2	TGTGCCAGCAGTGAAGCGCTTTGGGACAGGGGTCCGCCCCAGCATTTT	CASSEALWDRGPPQHF
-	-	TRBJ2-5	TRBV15	TGTGCCACCAGCAGGCCCGTACTGGGAGAGACCCAGTACTTC	CATSRPVLGETQYF
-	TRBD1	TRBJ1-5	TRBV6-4	TGTGCCAGCAGTCGGGACAGGGACCAGCCCCAGCATTTT	CASSRDRDQPQHF
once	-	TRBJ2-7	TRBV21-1	TGTGCCAGCAGCAACCGAAGAAAAGGGGGTGACAGTAAACGGGACGAGCAGTACTTC	CASSNRRKGGDSKRDEQYF
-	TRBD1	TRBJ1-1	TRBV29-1	TGCAGCGGGGGGGGACAGGGTGGCACTGAAGCTTTCTTT	CSGGGQGGTEAFF
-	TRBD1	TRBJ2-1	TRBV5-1	TGCGCCAGCAGCGTGGGACAGGACAGCTCCTACAATGAGCAGTTCTTC	CASSVGQDSSYNEQFF
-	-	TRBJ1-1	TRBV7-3	TGTGCCAGCAGCCAAGGGGCGAACACTGAAGCTTTCTTT	CASSQGANTEAFF
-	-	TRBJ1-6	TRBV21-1	TGTGCCAGCAGCAAAGAGGTTAATTCACCCCTCCACTTT	CASSKEVNSPLHF
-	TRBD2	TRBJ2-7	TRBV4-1	TGCGCCAGCAGCCAAGGATCTAGCGGGGGGGCTGAGCAGTACTTC	CASSQGSSGGAEQYF
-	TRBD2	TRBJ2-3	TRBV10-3	TGTGCCATCAGCCCCCGGACTAGCGGGGGGTTCACAGATACGCAGTATTTT	CAISPRTSGGFTDTQYF
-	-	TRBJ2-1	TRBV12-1	TGTGCCAGCAGCTCTCGTAGACGGGGGAGCTCCTACAATGAGCAGTTCTTC	CASSSRRRGSSYNEQFF
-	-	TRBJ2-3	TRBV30	TGTGCCTGGAGTAGGCAGTCGGATACGCAGTATTTT	CAWSRQSDTQYF
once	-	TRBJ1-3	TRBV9	TGTGCCAGCAGCGAACAGGCCTCTGGAAACACCATATATTTT	CASSEQASGNTIYF
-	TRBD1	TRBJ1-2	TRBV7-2	TGTGCCAGCAGCCCAGCAGGGGGGTGGGGCTACACCTTC	CASSPAGGWGYTF
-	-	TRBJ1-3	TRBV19	TGTGCCAGTTTTCGGGCCCCTGGAAACACCATATATTTT	CASFRAPGNTIYF
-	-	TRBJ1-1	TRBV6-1	TGTGCCAGCAGTGAAAGGTCGGAGACTGAAGCTTTCTTT	CASSERSETEAFF
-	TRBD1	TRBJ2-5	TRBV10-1	TGCGCCAGCAGTGAGGACAGGGGATGGGAGACCCAGTACTTC	CASSEDRGWETQYF
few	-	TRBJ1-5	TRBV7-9	TGTGCCAGCAGCTTGGGGTGGGGGGAGCGTCAGCCCCAGCATTTT	CASSLGWGERQPQHF
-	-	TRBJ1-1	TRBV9	TGTGCCAGCAGCCCCGGGGGAAAGGTGGGTGGAGACACTGAAGCTTTCTTT	CASSPGGKVGGDTEAFF
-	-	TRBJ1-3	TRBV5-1	TGCGCCAGCAGCCAGGAAAGGGGGTGGAAGAGAAACACCATATATTTT	CASSQERGWKRNTIYF
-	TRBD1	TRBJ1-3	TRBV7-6	TGTGCCAGCAGCAATGGACAGGCGAACACCATATATTTT	CASSNGQANTIYF
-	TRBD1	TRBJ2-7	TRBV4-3	TGCGCCAGCAGCCCCTGGACAGGGGGCTTCGAGCAGTACTTC	CASSPWTGGFEQYF
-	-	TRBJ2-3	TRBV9	TGTGCCAGCAGCCCTCTGCGCACAGATACGCAGTATTTT	CASSPLRTDTQYF
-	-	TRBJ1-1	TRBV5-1	TGCGCCAGCAGCTTGTCGGAGAACACTGAAGCTTTCTTT	CASSLSENTEAFF
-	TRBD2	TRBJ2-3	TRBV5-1	TGCGCCAGCAGCTCTTCAACTGCAGCGGGGGTGGGAGATACGCAGTATTTT	CASSSSTAAGVGDTQYF
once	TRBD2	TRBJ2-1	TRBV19	TGTGCCAGTAGTGTCGGACTAGCGGGGGGCGATGAGCAGTTCTTC	CASSVGLAGGDEQFF
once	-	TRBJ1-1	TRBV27	TGTGCCAGCCGGTTACTTATGCAGGGAGGGACTGAAGCTTTCTTT	CASRLLMQGGTEAFF
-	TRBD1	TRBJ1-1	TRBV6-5	TGTGCCAGCAGTCATAGGGACAGTTACACTGAAGCTTTCTTT	CASSHRDSYTEAFF